This TCR beta chain was identified in a study of CD8 T cells in ankylosing spondylitis. This clonotype was detected many times. TCRdb reprocessed the 5' RACE reads with MiXCR, giving one entry per CDR3 protein. The sample has some 37,000 distinct CDR3 sequences; approximately 6% are singletons. CDR1 SGHRS and CDR2 YFSETQ come from the germline V gene. Trimming left V 4 bases short and J 2 bases short, with 12 bases between. The CDR3 runs to 15 residues. The sequenced sample was blood, either unsorted or a sorted T cell fraction (not recorded which). The V call is TRBV5-1, the J call TRBJ2-2, with D possibly TRBD2 on 6 matching bases. The receptor was isolated from a male donor with ankylosing spondylitis or in good health (not recorded which). The CDR3 coding sequence is TGCGCCAGCAGCCCCCGGGGGAGTAACACCGGGGAGCTGTTTTTT. This translates into CASSPRGSNTGELFF.